The next 9 T cell receptor beta chains were all read from a single sample in a study of identical twins. TCRdb re-called the 5' RACE reads through MiXCR, storing one row per CDR3 protein. The sample contains roughly 1,500,000 distinct CDR3 sequences, 25% to 35% of which appear only once. The material sequenced was cord blood. Every receptor here comes from a newborn girl in good health.

This clonotype was counted between two and nine times. This chain's CDR3 is CASSLTVGNRAHEQYF. CDR3 bases: TGTGCCAGCAGCTTAACCGTGGGAAACAGGGCCCACGAGCAGTACTTC. The chain employs TRBV7-9 and TRBJ2-7; the D gene is possibly TRBD1 (6 bases). This CDR3 comprises 16 residues. The ends were cut back, 2 bases at V and 5 bases at J, with 19 bases in the middle. The V gene's germline CDR1 is SEHNR and CDR2 FQNEAQ (reference sequence).

This clonotype was picked up a small number of times. This chain uses TRBV4-2 with TRBJ1-6; D ambiguous. V was cut by 5 bases and J by 6 bases, with 11 bases left in between. This CDR3 is built from 14 residues. The germline gives CDR1 LGHNA, CDR2 YNFKEQ. The DNA for the CDR3 is TGTGCCAGCAGCTTAAGTAGCACTAATTCACCCCTCCACTTT. It codes for CASSLSSTNSPLHF.

This clonotype has only one observation. V and J are TRBV6-2 or TRBV6-3 and TRBJ2-5; the D is unclear. CDR1 is MNHEY, CDR2 SVGEGT, per germline. This CDR3 comprises 12 residues. The germline V and J ends were trimmed by 8 bases and 3 bases, with 10 bases remaining between them. Written as DNA, the CDR3 is TGTGCCAGCGGTTCAACCGAAGAGACCCAGTACTTC. Residues: CASGSTEETQYF.

The rearrangement uses TRBV20-1 and TRBJ2-3, with TRBD2 identical over 9 bases. The CDR3 sequence is 16 residues long. Germline CDR1 DFQATT, CDR2 SNEGSKA (reference sequence). Germline trimming cut 0 bases from V and 10 bases from J; bases unmatched to any gene: 14. The CDR3 DNA reads as TGCAGTGCTAGAGATCGACTAGCGGCCCCCCTACAAGCGCAGTATTTT. It yields the protein CSARDRLAAPLQAQYF.

This chain connects TRBV6-1 to TRBJ2-7; the D gene is possibly TRBD2 (5 bases). V was shortened by 5 bases and J by 1 base, with 15 bases between the two germline ends. CDR3 length: 15 residues. Germline CDR1 and CDR2: MNHNS and SASEGT. The CDR3 DNA is TGTGCCAGCAGTAGGGCTAGAGAGGGATCCTACGAGCAGTACTTC. Translating it yields CASSRAREGSYEQYF.

The gene calls are TRBV25-1 and TRBJ1-4; no reliable D call. The V gene's germline CDR1 is MGHDK and CDR2 SYGVNS. The V end was cut by 1 base, the J end by 7 bases, with 4 bases between. This CDR3 comprises 12 residues. CDR3 residues: CASSEWSEKLFF. The CDR3 DNA reads as TGTGCCAGCAGTGAATGGAGTGAAAAACTGTTTTTT.

This clonotype has at least ten counts. One junction end does not reproduce the germline sequence, and a read error may be involved. This sequence joins TRBV5-1 and TRBJ2-1; D uncertain. This CDR3 is 15 amino acids long. Germline V lookup: CDR1 SGHRS, CDR2 YFSETQ. In DNA form, the CDR3 reads TGTGCCAGCAGCTTAGGCGGTTTATCCTACAATGAGCAGTTCTTC. Translated, it gives CASSLGGLSYNEQFF.

This clonotype was seen a few times. The chain employs TRBV11-2 and TRBJ2-3, with 11 bases lining up with TRBD2. The germline gives CDR1 SGHAT, CDR2 FQNNGV. The CDR3 length is 17 residues. V was clipped by 6 bases and J by 0 bases; unmatched bases: 8. CDR3 DNA sequence: TGTGCCAGCAGTAAAGGACTAGCGGGTTCTAGCACAGATACGCAGTATTTT. Amino acids: CASSKGLAGSSTDTQYF.

This clonotype appeared a few times. The chain couples TRBV10-2 to TRBJ2-7, with 9 bases lining up with TRBD1. The end of the DNA aligns better with TRBJ2-5, so the J call may be wrong. The CDR3 contains 14 residues. CDR1 is WSHSY, CDR2 SAAADI, per germline. The CDR3 sequence is CASSGGTGSVTQYF. The CDR3 DNA reads TGCGCCAGCAGTGGGGGGACAGGGTCTGTGACCCAGTACTTC.